This T cell receptor (beta chain) was sequenced in a study of blood T cell repertoires in COVID-19. Study at large: From T cells, B-cell-depleted T cells, or PBMCs came the material, which was cDNA or gDNA.

Trimming shortened V by 1 base and J by 0 bases, and 10 bases separated the two germline ends. Germline CDR1 reads SEHNR; CDR2 reads FQNEAQ (reference sequence). This CDR3 comprises 16 residues. Original methodology: Estimated nucleated cell counts came from reference gene primer amplification. Sequencing was performed with immunoSEQ multiplex PCR; in TCRdb, only in-frame clones are kept and a portion is missing. D and trimming were read from the DNA, whereas the V and J calls and clone size are those reported in that table. Of some 180,000 clones listed, 70% to 90% are singletons. The receptor's source is a man aged 50 to 59 who had recovered from COVID-19. Specimen: peripheral blood. The chain employs TRBV7-9 and TRBJ1-5; D perhaps matches TRBD1 (5 bases). The CDR3 DNA is TGTGCCAGCAGCTTAGGCCAAGACAGTAGCAATCAGCCCCAGCATTTT. Its translation: CASSLGQDSSNQPQHF.